This TCR beta chain was recorded in a study of shared clonotypes between healthy human individuals. Study in general: Per donor, CD8 memory used one plate, CD8 naive used two, CD4 memory used three and CD4 naive used three. Study-wide findings and caveats: Naive CD4 clonotype sharing across several donors was about 5.3%.

Genomic DNA belonging to each subset was distributed in equal measure over several immunoSEQ plates. A 200 ng quantity of DNA, roughly 32,000 T cell genomes, went into the sorted-subset replicate PCRs. TCRdb's copy holds only in-frame clones and misses some; the assay was immunoSEQ multiplex PCR. In the table there are approximately 740,000 clones, around 93% of which are singletons. CD45RO-negative, CCR7-positively selected cells formed the naive CD8 fraction, excluding terminally differentiated effector memory CD45RA+ cells. V lost 4 bases to trimming and J lost 7 bases; unmatched junction nucleotides: 3. Per germline, CDR1 SGHRS and CDR2 YFSETQ. This CDR3 has 13 amino acids. A note on this clone: As yet, its antigen is unknown.

Sequences were obtained from naive CD8+ T cells sorted from blood. The TCR sequence derives from a man aged 25-45 years in good health. The chain uses TRBV5-1 and TRBJ1-1; 11 bases fit TRBD1. The DNA of the CDR3 is TGCGCCAGCAGCCCGGACAGGGGGCTTGAAGCTTTCTTT. Its protein is CASSPDRGLEAFF.